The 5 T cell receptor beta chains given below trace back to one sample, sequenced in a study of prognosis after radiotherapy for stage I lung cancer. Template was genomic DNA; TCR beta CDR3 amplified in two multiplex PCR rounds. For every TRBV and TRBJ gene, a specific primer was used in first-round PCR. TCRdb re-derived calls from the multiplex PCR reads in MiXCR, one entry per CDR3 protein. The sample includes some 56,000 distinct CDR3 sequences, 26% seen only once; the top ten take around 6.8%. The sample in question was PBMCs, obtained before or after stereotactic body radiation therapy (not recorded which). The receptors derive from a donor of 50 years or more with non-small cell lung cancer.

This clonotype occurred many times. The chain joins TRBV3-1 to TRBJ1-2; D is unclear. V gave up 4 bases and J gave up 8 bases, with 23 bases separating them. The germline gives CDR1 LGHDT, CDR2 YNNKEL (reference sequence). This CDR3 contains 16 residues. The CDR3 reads CASSRSVIGRSGGYTF. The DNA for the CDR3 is TGTGCCAGCAGCCGCTCGGTAATTGGGCGCTCGGGAGGCTACACCTTC.

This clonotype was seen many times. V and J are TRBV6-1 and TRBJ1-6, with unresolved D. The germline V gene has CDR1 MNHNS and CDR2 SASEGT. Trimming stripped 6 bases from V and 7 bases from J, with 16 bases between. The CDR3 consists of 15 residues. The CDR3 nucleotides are TGTGCCAGCAGATCTACGAGAGGACCAAATTCACCCCTCCACTTT. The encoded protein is CASRSTRGPNSPLHF.

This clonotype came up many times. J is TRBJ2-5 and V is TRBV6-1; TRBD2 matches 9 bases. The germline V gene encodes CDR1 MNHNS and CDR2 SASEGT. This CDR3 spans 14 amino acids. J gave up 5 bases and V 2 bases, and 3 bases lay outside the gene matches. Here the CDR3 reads CASSERTSAETQYF. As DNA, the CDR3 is TGTGCCAGCAGTGAACGGACTAGCGCGGAGACCCAGTACTTC.

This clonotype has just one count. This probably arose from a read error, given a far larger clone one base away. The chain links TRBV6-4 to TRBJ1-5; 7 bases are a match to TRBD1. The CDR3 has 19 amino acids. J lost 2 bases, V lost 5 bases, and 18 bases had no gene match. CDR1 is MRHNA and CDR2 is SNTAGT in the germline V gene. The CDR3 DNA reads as TGTGCCAGCAGTTACCATCTACCCGGGACAGAAGTTCGCAATCAGCCCCAGCATTTT. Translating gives CASSYHLPGTEVRNQPQHF.

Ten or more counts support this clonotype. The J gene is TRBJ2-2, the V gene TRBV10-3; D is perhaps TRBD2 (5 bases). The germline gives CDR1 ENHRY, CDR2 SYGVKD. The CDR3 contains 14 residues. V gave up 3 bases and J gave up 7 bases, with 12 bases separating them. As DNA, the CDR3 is TGTGCCATCAGTGATCCAGGCCGGGGCGGGGAGCTGTTTTTT. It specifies CAISDPGRGGELFF.